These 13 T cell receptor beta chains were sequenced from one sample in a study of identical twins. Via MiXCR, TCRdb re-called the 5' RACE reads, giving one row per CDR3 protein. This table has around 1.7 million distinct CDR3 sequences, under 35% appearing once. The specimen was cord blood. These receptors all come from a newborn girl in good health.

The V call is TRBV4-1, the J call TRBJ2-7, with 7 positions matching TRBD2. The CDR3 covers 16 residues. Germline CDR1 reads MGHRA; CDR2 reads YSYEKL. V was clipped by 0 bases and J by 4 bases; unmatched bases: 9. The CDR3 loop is CASSQDSRGSKYEQYF. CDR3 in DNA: TGCGCCAGCAGCCAAGATAGCCGCGGGAGTAAGTACGAGCAGTACTTC.

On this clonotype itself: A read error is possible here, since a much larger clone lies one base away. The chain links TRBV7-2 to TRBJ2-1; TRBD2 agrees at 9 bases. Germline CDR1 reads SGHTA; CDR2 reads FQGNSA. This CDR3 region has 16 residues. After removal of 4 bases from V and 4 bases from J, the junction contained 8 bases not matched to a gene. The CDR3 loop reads CASSSTAGGSYNEQFF. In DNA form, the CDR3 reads TGTGCCAGCAGCTCCACTGCGGGAGGGAGTTACAATGAGCAGTTCTTC. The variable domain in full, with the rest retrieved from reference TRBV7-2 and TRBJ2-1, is GAGVSQSPSNKVTEKGKDVELRCDPISGHTALYWYRQSLGQGLEFLIYFQGNSAPDKSGLPSDRFSAERTGGSVSTLTIQRTQQEDSAVYLCASSSTAGGSYNEQFFGPGTRLTVL.

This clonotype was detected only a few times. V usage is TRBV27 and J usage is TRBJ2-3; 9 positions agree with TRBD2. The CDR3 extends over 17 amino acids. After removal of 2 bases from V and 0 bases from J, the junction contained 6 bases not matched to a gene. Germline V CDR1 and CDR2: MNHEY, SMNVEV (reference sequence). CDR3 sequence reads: CASSLDLAGISTDTQYF. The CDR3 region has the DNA TGTGCCAGCAGTTTAGACCTAGCGGGGATTAGCACAGATACGCAGTATTTT.

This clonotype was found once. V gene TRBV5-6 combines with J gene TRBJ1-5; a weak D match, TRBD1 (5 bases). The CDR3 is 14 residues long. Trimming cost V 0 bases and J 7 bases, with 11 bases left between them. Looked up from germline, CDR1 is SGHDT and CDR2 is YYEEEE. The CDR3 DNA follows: TGTGCCAGCAGCTTGGGGGGAGGGGTCCAGCCCCAGCATTTT. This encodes CASSLGGGVQPQHF.

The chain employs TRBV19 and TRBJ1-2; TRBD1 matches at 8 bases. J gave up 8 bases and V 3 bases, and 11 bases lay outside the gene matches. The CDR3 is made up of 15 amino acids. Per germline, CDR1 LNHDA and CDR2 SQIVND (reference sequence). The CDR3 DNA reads TGTGCCAGTAGTATTGACGGACAGGGACCCTACGGCTACACCTTC. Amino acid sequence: CASSIDGQGPYGYTF.

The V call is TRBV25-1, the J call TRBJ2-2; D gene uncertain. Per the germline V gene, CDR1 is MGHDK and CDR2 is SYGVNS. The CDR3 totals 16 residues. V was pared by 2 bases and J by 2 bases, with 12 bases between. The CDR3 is CASSERNSPNTGELFF. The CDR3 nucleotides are TGTGCCAGCAGTGAACGAAATAGCCCTAACACCGGGGAGCTGTTTTTT.

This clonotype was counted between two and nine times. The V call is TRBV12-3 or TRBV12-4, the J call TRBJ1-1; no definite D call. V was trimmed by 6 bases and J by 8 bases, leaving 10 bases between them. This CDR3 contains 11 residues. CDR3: CASSNKEEAFF. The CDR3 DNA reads TGTGCCAGCAGCAACAAAGAGGAAGCTTTCTTT.

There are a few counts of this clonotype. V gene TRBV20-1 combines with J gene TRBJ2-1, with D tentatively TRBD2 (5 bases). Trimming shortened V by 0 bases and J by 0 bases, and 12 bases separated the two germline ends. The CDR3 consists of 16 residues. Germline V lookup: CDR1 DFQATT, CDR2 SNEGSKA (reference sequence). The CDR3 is CSARDSRGLSYNEQFF. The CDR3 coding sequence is TGCAGTGCTAGAGATAGTCGGGGTCTCTCCTACAATGAGCAGTTCTTC.

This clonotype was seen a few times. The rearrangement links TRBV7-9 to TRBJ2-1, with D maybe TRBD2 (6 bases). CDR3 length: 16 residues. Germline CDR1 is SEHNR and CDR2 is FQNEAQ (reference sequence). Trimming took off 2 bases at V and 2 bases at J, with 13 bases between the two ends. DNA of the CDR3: TGTGCCAGCAGCTTAAGCGCGGGACTTGCCTACAATGAGCAGTTCTTC. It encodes CASSLSAGLAYNEQFF.

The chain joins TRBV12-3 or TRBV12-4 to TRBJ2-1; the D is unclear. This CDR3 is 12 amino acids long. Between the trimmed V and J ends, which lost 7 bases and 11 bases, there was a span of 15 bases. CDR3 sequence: CASIFGGVQQFF. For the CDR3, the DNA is TGTGCCAGCATTTTCGGCGGCGTCCAGCAGTTCTTC.

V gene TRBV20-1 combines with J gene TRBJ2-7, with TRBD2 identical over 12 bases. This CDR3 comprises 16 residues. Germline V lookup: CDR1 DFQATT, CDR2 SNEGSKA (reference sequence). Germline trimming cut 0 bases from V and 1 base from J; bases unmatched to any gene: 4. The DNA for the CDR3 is TGCAGTGCTAGAGATATCACTAGCGGGGGGTCCTACGAGCAGTACTTC. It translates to CSARDITSGGSYEQYF.

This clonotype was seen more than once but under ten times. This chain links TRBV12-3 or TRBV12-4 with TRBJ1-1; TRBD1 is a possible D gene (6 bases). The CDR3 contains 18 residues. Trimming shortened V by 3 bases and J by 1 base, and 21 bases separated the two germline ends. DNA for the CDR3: TGTGCCAGCAGTTTTGGATTGTTGGGGGCTCGGAGGAACACTGAAGCTTTCTTT. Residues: CASSFGLLGARRNTEAFF.

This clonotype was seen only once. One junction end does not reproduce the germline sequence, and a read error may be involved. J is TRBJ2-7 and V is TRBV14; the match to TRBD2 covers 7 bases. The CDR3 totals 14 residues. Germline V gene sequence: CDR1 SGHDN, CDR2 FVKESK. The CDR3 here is CASRRASGSYELYF. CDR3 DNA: TGTGCCAGCAGGAGGGCTAGCGGATCCTACGAGCTGTACTTC.